This TCR beta chain is from a study of blood T cell repertoires in COVID-19 (dated by TCRdb to the early 2020s). For context, the study as a whole: Samples from collaborators originated in the United States, Italy and Spain and spanned both the acute and convalescent phases of COVID-19. Deeply sampled blood TCRbeta repertoires from subjects exposed to, actively infected with, or recovered from COVID-19 were included in the dataset. Nearly every sample came with metadata listing a de-identified subject ID, COVID-19 status, age in years and sex. The samples were drawn from two sources: the first 160 participants of the ongoing ImmuneRACE study, and 1,000 to 1,500 subjects contributed by 6 global collaborators. The prospective study material was composed of cDNA or gDNA derived from T cells, B-cell-depleted T cells, or PBMCs. The repertoires were made available in a free public database intended to serve as a resource for research on the immune response to SARS-CoV-2. Where available, HLA class I and class II types were obtained from metadata supplied by the sample provider rather than from assay-based typing.

As concerns this clone: Its target antigen remains unknown. No much larger clonotype is one base removed from it; base qualities were not supplied.

Overall study results and their limits: How much clinical and demographic metadata was included differed by source and by participant, and the metadata was provided uncurated.

TCRbeta CDR3 regions were amplified from genomic DNA by means of the immunoSEQ Assay, a bias-controlled multiplex PCR. As for how the authors treated the data: The number of nucleated cells in each sample was estimated by amplification of reference gene primers within the assay. To quantify the absolute abundance of each unique TCRbeta CDR3 rearrangement, sequence reads were collapsed and filtered. For each sample, productive Simpson clonality was calculated by taking the square root of Simpson's diversity index across productive rearrangements. TCRdb limited this immuneACCESS table to in-frame rearrangements with V and J called. A share of clones is missing; checked studies link under half to unresolved V genes, and the rest is unexplained. V, J and clone size reflect that table, while D and trimming were determined from the DNA. The table for this sample lists some 200,000 clones; around four fifths of them were counted only once. The top ten constitute around 7.3% of the sample.

Collaborating institutions collected whole blood in K2EDTA tubes following their own protocols. For TCRbeta analysis, collaborator samples were shipped as frozen whole blood, as isolated PBMCs, or as DNA extracted from either sample type. Input material: peripheral blood. The sequence derives from a woman between 50 and 59 years old with active or convalescent COVID-19.

The DNA sequence is as follows: TGTGCCAGCAGCTTATTGCGGGACTACCAATACGAGCAGTACTTC. The encoded protein is CASSLLRDYQYEQYF. This sequence uses TRBV7-3 and TRBJ2-7; a stretch of 7 junction bases matches TRBD2. Taken from cysteine to phenylalanine, the CDR3 has 15 residues. The kept DNA is CDR3 alone, 45 bases in frame from the first base. At the junction V is shortened by 2 bases and J by 4 bases; bases outside the gene matches: 8. CDR1 is given as SGHTA and CDR2 as FQGTGA, both from the germline V gene.